Shown below are 14 T cell receptor beta chains from a single sample sequenced in a study of breast tumors, draining lymph nodes, adjacent tissues. TCRdb re-called the multiplex PCR reads with MiXCR, one entry per CDR3 protein. The table includes 85,000 to 120,000 distinct CDR3 sequences, about 29% detected once. Axillary draining lymph nodes of breast cancer patients supplied the node samples. The sequenced material came from axillary lymph node tissue. The receptors were sampled from a female donor with breast cancer. Some clones in this sample may be carry-over from other donors' samples.

The chain has TRBV19 and TRBJ1-5; 7 bases match TRBD1. The V segment lost 10 bases and the J segment 0 bases; nucleotides outside the gene matches: 6. The germline V gene has CDR1 LNHDA and CDR2 SQIVND (reference sequence). The CDR3 has 14 amino acids. CDR3 amino acids: CATWDRASNQPQHF. CDR3 DNA: TGTGCCACCTGGGACAGAGCTAGCAATCAGCCCCAGCATTTT.

This clonotype has ten or more counts. In DNA, the CDR3 is TGTGCCAGCAGCGCTTCTGACAGAAGCAATCAGCCCCAGCATTTT. It specifies CASSASDRSNQPQHF. This chain links TRBV9 with TRBJ1-5; D perhaps matches TRBD1 (5 bases). Germline values: CDR1 SGDLS, CDR2 YYNGEE. This CDR3 is built from 15 residues. Deletions cut 3 bases from V and 1 base from J, with 11 bases between.

This clonotype was found a few times. In DNA, the CDR3 is TGTGCCAGCAGCTTACCGGGCCCTGAAGCTTTCTTT. Translation gives CASSLPGPEAFF. The chain joins TRBV7-2 to TRBJ1-1; the D is unclear. Germline-derived CDR1 and CDR2 are SGHTA and FQGNSA. The CDR3 totals 12 residues. The germline V and J ends were trimmed by 2 bases and 6 bases, with 7 bases remaining between them.

Only a few counts were recorded for this clonotype. This chain connects TRBV6-5 to TRBJ1-6; the D gene is possibly TRBD1 (5 bases). Trimming cost V 6 bases and J 9 bases, with 24 bases left between them. The CDR3 length is 17 residues. CDR1 and CDR2 (germline): MNHEY, SVGAGI. CDR3 in DNA: TGTGCCAGCAGACCCGTGAGTAACGGGGGAGAAGGTTCACCCCTCCACTTT. Translation: CASRPVSNGGEGSPLHF.

This clonotype occurred a few times. At one boundary the junction diverges from the germline segment, which might be a read error. The chain is built from TRBV5-1 and TRBJ2-5; D is possibly TRBD2 (7 bases). This CDR3 has 14 residues. Looked up from germline, CDR1 is SGHRS and CDR2 is YFSETQ. The CDR3 DNA follows: TGCGCCAGCAGCTTGGAGGGGGGGCAAGACACCCAGTACTTC. Translation gives CASSLEGGQDTQYF.

Ten or more counts support this clonotype. V usage is TRBV12-3 or TRBV12-4 and J usage is TRBJ1-2; 9 bases fit TRBD1. CDR3 length equals 12 residues. V was pared by 3 bases and J by 8 bases, with 1 base of the junction left unmatched. The CDR3 spells CASSLGTGGYTF. CDR3 DNA sequence: TGTGCCAGCAGTTTGGGGACAGGGGGCTACACCTTC.

In the case of this clonotype: The conserved phenylalanine or tryptophan is not found at the CDR3 terminus, so this likely reflects a read error. It is unclear where the CDR3 begins or ends on the DNA, so no DNA is shown, and the CDR3 is as TCRdb lists it. The chain recombines TRBV7-2 with TRBJ1-6; the table gives TRBD1 as D, unverified against the DNA. The CDR3 is 17 amino acids in total, end residues counted. CDR1 and CDR2 from the germline V gene are SGHTA and FQGNSA. Here the CDR3 reads CASSLAPPGQGVGEQGP.

Ten or more counts support this clonotype. The gene calls are TRBV3-1 and TRBJ2-3; D gene uncertain. The length of the CDR3 is 12 residues. CDR1 LGHDT and CDR2 YNNKEL come from the germline V gene (reference sequence). The V end was cut by 1 base, the J end by 4 bases, with 3 bases between. The CDR3 sequence is CASSQVADTQYF. CDR3 nucleotides: TGTGCCAGCAGCCAAGTGGCAGATACGCAGTATTTT.

This clonotype was seen ten or more times. This chain uses TRBV29-1 with TRBJ2-1, with unresolved D. V lost 0 bases and J lost 11, with 11 bases in between. Germline V gene lookup returns CDR1 SQVTM and CDR2 ANQGSEA. The CDR3 sequence is 12 residues long. CDR3: CSVEERLGKQFF. CDR3 bases: TGCAGCGTTGAAGAAAGATTGGGGAAGCAGTTCTTC.

This chain joins TRBV10-3 and TRBJ1-2; D not resolved. Germline CDR1 and CDR2: ENHRY and SYGVKD. The CDR3 loop spans 11 amino acids. Trimming pared 11 bases from V and 4 bases from J, leaving 11 bases between. CDR3 nucleotides: TGTGCCCCCGTGGGGATCTATGGCTACACCTTC. This translates into CAPVGIYGYTF.

The gene calls are TRBV5-4 and TRBJ1-2; no definite D call. Germline loops: CDR1 SGHNT, CDR2 YYREEE (reference sequence). The V and J ends lost 4 bases and 4 bases respectively, with 14 bases between them. The CDR3 consists of 14 residues. The CDR3 DNA reads TGTGCCAGCAGCATCAATGTTGCGATCTATGGCTACACCTTC. Its protein is CASSINVAIYGYTF.

This clonotype was counted only a few times. The chain is built from TRBV12-3 or TRBV12-4 and TRBJ1-4; TRBD1 matches 10 bases. This CDR3 is 14 amino acids long. V dropped 7 bases and J dropped 6; count of bases not matched to a gene: 5. CDR3 sequence reads: CASTPGTGDEKLFF. The CDR3 region has the DNA TGTGCCAGCACCCCAGGGACAGGGGATGAAAAACTGTTTTTT.

V is TRBV29-1 and J is TRBJ2-2; possibly TRBD1 for D (5 bases). Germline-derived CDR1 and CDR2 are SQVTM and ANQGSEA. Trimming removed 1 base at V and 11 bases at J, with 17 bases between. This CDR3 is built from 14 residues. The CDR3 loop reads CSVEGQGVAGELFF. The CDR3 DNA follows: TGCAGCGTTGAAGGCCAGGGTGTTGCTGGCGAGCTGTTTTTT.

Many counts were recorded for this clonotype. The J gene is TRBJ1-6, the V gene TRBV5-1, with 10 bases identical to TRBD1. The CDR3 runs 16 residues. V trimming: 4 bases; J trimming: 10 bases; junction bases outside the gene matches: 11. In germline, CDR1 is SGHRS, CDR2 YFSETQ. CDR3 loop: CASSRGEGTGESPLHF. In DNA form, the CDR3 reads TGCGCCAGCAGCAGGGGCGAGGGGACAGGGGAGTCACCCCTCCACTTT. Variable domain in full (rest from reference TRBV5-1 and TRBJ1-6): KAGVTQTPRYLIKTRGQQVTLSCSPISGHRSVSWYQQTPGQGLQFLFEYFSETQRNKGNFPGRFSGRQFSNSRSEMNVSTLELGDSALYLCASSRGEGTGESPLHFGNGTRLTVT.